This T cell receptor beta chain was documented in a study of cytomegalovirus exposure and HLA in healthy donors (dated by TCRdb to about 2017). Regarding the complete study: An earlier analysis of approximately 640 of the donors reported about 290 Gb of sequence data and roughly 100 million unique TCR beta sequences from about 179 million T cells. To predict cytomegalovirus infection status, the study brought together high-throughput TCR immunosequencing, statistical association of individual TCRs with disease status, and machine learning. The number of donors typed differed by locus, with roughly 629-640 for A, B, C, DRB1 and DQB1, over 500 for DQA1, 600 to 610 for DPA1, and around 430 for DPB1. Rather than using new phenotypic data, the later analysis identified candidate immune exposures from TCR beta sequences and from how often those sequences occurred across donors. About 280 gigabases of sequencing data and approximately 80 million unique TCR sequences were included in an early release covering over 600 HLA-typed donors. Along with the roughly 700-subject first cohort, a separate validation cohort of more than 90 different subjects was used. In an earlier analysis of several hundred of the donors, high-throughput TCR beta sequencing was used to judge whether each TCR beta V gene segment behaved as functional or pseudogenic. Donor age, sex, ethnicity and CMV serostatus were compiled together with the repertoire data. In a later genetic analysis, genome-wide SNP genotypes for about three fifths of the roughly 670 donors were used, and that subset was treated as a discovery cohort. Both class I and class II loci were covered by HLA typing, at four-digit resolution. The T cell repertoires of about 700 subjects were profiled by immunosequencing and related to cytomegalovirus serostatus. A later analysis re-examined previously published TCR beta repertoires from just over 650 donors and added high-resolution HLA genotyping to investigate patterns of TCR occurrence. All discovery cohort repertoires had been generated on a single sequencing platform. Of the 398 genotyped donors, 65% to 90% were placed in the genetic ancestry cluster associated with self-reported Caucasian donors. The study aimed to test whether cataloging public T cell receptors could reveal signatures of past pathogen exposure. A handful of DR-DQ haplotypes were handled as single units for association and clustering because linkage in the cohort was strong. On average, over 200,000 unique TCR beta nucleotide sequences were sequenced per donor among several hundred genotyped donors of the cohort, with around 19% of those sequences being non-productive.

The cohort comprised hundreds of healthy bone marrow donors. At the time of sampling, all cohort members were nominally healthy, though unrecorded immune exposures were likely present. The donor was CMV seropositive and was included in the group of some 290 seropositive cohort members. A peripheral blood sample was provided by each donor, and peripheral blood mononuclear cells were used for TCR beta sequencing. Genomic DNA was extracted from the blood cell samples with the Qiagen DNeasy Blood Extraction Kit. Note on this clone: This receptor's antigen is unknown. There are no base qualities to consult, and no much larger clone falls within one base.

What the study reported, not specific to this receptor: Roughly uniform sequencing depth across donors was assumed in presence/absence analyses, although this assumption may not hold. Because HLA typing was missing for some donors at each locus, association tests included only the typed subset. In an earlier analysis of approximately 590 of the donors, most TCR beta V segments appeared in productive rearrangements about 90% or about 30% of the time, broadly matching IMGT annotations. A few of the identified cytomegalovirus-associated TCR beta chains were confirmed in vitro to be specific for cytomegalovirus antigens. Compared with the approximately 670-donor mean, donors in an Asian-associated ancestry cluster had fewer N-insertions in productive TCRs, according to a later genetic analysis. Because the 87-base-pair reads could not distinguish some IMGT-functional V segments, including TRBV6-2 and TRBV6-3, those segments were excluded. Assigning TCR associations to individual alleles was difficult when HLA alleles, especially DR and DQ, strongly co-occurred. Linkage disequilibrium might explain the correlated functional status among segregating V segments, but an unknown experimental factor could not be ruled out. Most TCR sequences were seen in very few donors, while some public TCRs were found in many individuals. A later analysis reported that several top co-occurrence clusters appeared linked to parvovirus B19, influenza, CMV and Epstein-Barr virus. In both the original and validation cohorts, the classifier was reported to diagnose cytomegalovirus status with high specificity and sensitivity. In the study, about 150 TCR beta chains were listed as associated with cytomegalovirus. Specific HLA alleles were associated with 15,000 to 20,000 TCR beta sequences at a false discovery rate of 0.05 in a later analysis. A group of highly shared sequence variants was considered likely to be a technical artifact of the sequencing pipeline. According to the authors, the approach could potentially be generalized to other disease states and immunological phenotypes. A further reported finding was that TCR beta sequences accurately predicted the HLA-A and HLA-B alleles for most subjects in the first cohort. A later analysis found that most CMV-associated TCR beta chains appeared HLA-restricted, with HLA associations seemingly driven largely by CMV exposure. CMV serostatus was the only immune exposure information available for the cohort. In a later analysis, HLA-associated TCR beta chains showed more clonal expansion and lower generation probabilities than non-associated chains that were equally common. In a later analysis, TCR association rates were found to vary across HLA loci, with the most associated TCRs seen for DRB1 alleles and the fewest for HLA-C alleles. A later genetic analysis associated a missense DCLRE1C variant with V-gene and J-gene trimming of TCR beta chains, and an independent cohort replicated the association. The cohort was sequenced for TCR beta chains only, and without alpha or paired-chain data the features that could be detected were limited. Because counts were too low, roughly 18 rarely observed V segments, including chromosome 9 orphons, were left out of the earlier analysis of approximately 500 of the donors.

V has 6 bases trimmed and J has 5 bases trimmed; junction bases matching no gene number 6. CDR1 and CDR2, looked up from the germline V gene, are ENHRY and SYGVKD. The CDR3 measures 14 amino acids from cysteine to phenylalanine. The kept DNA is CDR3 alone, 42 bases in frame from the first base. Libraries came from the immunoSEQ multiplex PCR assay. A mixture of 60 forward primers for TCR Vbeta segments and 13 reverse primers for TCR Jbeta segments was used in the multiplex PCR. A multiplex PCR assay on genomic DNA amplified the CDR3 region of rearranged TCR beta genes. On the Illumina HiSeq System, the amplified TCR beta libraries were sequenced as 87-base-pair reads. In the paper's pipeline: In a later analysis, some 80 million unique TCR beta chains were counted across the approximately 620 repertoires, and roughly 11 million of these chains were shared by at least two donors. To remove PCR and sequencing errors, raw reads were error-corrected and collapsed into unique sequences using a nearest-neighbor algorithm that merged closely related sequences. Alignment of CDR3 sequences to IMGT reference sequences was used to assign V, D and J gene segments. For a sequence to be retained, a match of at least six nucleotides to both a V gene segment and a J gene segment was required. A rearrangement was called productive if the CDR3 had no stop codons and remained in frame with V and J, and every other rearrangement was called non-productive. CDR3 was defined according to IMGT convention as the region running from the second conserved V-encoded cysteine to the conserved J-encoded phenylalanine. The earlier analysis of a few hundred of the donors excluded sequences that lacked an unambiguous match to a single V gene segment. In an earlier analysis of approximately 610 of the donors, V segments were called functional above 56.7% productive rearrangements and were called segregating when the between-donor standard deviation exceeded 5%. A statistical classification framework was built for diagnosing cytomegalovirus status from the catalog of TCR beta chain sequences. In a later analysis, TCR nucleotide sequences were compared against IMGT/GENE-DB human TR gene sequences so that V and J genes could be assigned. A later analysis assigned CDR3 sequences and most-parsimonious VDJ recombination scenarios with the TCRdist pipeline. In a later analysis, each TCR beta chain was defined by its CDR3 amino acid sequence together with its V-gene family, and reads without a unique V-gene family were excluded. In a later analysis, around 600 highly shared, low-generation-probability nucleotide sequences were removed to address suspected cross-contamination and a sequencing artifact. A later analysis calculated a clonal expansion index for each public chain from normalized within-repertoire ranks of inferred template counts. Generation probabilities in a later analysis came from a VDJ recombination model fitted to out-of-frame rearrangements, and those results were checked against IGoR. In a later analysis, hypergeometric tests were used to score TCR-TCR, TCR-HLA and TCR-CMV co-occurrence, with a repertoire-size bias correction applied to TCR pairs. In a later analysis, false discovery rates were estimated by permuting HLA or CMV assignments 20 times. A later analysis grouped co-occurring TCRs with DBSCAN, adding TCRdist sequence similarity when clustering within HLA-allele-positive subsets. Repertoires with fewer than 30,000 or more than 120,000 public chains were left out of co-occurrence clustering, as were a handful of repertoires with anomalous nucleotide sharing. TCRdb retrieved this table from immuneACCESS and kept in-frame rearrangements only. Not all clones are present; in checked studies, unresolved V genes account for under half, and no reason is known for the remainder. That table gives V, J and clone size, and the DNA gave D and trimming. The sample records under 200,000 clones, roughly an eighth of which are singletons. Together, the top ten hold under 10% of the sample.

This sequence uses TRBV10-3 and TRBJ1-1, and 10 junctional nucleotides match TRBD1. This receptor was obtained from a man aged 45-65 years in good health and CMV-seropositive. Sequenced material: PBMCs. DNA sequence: TGTGCCATCAGCCGGGACAGGGGTGGAACTGAAGCTTTCTTT. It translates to CAISRDRGGTEAFF.